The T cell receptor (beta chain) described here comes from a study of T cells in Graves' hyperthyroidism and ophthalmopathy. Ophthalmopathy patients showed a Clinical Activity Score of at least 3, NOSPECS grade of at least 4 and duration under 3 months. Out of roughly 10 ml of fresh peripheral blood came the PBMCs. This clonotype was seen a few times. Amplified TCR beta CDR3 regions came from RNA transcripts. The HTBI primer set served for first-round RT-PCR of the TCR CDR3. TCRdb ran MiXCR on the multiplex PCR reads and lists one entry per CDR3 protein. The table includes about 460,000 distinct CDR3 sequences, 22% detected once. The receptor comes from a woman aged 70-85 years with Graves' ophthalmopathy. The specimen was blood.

The CDR3 here is CAISPTLKETQYF. The CDR3 DNA is TGTGCCATCAGCCCCACCCTCAAAGAGACCCAGTACTTC. The rearrangement joins TRBV10-3 to TRBJ2-5; no reliable D call. This CDR3 has 13 amino acids. Germline values: CDR1 ENHRY, CDR2 SYGVKD. V shed 6 bases and J shed 3 bases, with 11 bases lying between them.